The entry that follows covers one TCR beta chain sequence. Its cognate antigen is unknown. The primer mix had 60 Vbeta and 13 Jbeta primers. The table came from immunoSEQ multiplex PCR; TCRdb's copy has only in-frame clones and leaves some out. The data contain a few hundred thousand clones, 65% to 90% of them seen just once; the ten biggest clones take up roughly 1.3%. The sample comes from a study of cytomegalovirus exposure and HLA in healthy donors. Background on the study: Prior work identified around 120 million unique TCR beta sequences in some 180 million T cells. Study outcomes and limitations: After further analysis at a later stage, 16,951 TCR beta sequences were associated with HLA alleles at 0.05 false discovery rate. Analysis performed later showed TCR beta chains linked to HLA being more clonally expanded than equally common others. Altogether, about 160 TCR beta chains were recorded as cytomegalovirus-associated.

V lost 6 bases to trimming and J lost 3 bases; unmatched junction nucleotides: 8. The CDR3 has 15 residues. Germline V CDR1 and CDR2: MDHEN, SYDVKM. The rearrangement links TRBV28 to TRBJ1-3; TRBD1 matches at 7 bases. The clonotype comes from a girl aged 5-17 years in good health and CMV-seronegative. The source material was PBMCs. The CDR3: CASSLRGYDGNTIYF. As DNA, the CDR3 is TGTGCCAGCAGCCTCAGGGGGTACGATGGAAACACCATATATTTT. The full variable domain, with the rest looked up from reference TRBV28 and TRBJ1-3, is DVKVTQSSRYLVKRTGEKVFLECVQDMDHENMFWYRQDPGLGLRLIYFSYDVKMKEKGDIPEGYSVSREKKERFSLILESASTNQTSMYLCASSLRGYDGNTIYFGEGSWLTVV.